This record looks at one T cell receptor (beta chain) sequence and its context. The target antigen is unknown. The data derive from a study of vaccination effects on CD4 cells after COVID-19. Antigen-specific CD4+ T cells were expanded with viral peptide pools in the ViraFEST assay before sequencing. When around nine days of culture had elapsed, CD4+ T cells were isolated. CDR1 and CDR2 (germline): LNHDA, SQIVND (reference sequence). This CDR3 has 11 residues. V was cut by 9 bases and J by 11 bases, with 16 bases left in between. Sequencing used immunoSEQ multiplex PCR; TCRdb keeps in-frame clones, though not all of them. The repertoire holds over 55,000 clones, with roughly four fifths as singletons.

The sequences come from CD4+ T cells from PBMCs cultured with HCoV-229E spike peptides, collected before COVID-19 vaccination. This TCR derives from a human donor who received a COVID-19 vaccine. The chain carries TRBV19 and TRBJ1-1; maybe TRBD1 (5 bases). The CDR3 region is CASRWEGAAFF. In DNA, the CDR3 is TGTGCCAGCCGGTGGGAAGGGGCGGCTTTCTTT.